These 30 T cell receptor beta chains were all obtained from the same sample, sequenced in a study of OX40 agonist ivuxolimab in advanced cancers. This table comes from immunoSEQ multiplex PCR, and its TCRdb copy is limited to in-frame clones, with some not included. The repertoire consists of approximately 38,000 clones, with roughly 80% occurring once and the leading ten covering 21%. Sequences were derived from CD4+ or CD8+ T cells sorted from blood, sampled in a trial of the OX40 agonist ivuxolimab. These receptor sequences come from an adult with an advanced solid tumor such as melanoma, head and neck, liver or kidney cancer.

The rearrangement links TRBV4-1 to TRBJ2-3; TRBD1 might be the D (6 bases). The V and J ends lost 3 bases and 3 bases respectively, with 13 bases between them. The germline V gene has CDR1 MGHRA and CDR2 YSYEKL. The CDR3 spans 15 residues. As DNA, the CDR3 is TGCGCCAGCAGCCAGCCCTGGACAGAAACAGATACGCAGTATTTT. Its translation: CASSQPWTETDTQYF.

This rearrangement joins TRBV19 to TRBJ2-5, with D perhaps TRBD2 (6 bases). V lost 3 bases, J lost 5 bases, and 19 bases lay in between. This CDR3 spans 16 amino acids. Germline CDR1 and CDR2: LNHDA and SQIVND (reference sequence). CDR3 sequence reads: CASSIGAGPRAETQYF. The CDR3 region has the DNA TGTGCCAGTAGTATCGGCGCGGGACCTAGGGCGGAGACCCAGTACTTC.

The chain joins TRBV6-5 to TRBJ1-1; 7 positions match TRBD1. CDR3 length: 14 residues. Germline CDR1 MNHEY, CDR2 SVGAGI. With 4 bases clipped from V and 5 bases from J, the junction kept 7 bases outside the gene matches. The CDR3 nucleotides read TGTGCCAGCAGTTCCAGGACAGGAGATACTGAAGCTTTCTTT. The encoded protein is CASSSRTGDTEAFF.

The chain links TRBV7-2 to TRBJ2-5; D gene ambiguous. The V end was cut by 1 base, the J end by 7 bases, with 16 bases between. The CDR3 sequence is 15 residues long. CDR1 is SGHTA and CDR2 is FQGNSA in the germline V gene. CDR3 coding DNA: TGTGCCAGCAGCTTAGGAAAGCTCCCCTACTTGACCCAGTACTTC. As protein: CASSLGKLPYLTQYF.

V and J are TRBV28 and TRBJ2-1; TRBD1 matches at 7 bases. The junction had 14 bases not matched to a gene; V was cut back by 8 bases and J by 7 bases. The V gene's germline CDR1 is MDHEN and CDR2 SYDVKM. The CDR3 spans 15 residues. The CDR3 nucleotides read TGTGCCAGCGGGGCGCCTAGAGGGGGACAGAATGAGCAGTTCTTC. Protein product: CASGAPRGGQNEQFF. The full variable domain, its missing parts supplied by reference TRBV28 and TRBJ2-1, is DVKVTQSSRYLVKRTGEKVFLECVQDMDHENMFWYRQDPGLGLRLIYFSYDVKMKEKGDIPEGYSVSREKKERFSLILESASTNQTSMYLCASGAPRGGQNEQFFGPGTRLTVL.

The J gene is TRBJ1-5, the V gene TRBV4-1, with TRBD1 identical over 9 bases. CDR3 length: 17 residues. V was pared by 4 bases and J by 4 bases, with 11 bases of the junction left unmatched. Germline V lookup: CDR1 MGHRA, CDR2 YSYEKL. CDR3 loop: CASSLFWTGVANQPQHF. In DNA, the CDR3 is TGCGCCAGCAGCCTTTTCTGGACAGGGGTGGCAAATCAGCCCCAGCATTTT.

The rearrangement joins TRBV27 to TRBJ2-2, with D perhaps TRBD1 (5 bases). V lost 5 bases and J 6 bases, leaving 13 bases between the germline ends. CDR3 length: 14 amino acids. Germline V gene sequence: CDR1 MNHEY, CDR2 SMNVEV (reference sequence). The CDR3 loop is CASSPRVEPGELFF. CDR3 nucleotides: TGTGCCAGCAGTCCCAGGGTAGAACCCGGGGAGCTGTTTTTT.

In this sample, this clone turned up once. CDR3 DNA: TGTGCCATCCTAGCGAAAGACTCCAATGAGCAGTTCTTC. It is translated as CAILAKDSNEQFF. The gene calls are TRBV10-3 and TRBJ2-1, with D possibly TRBD2 on 6 matching bases. V gave up 8 bases and J gave up 6 bases, with 14 bases separating them. The CDR3 loop spans 13 amino acids. Germline V gene lookup returns CDR1 ENHRY and CDR2 SYGVKD.

V gene TRBV6-6 combines with J gene TRBJ1-3; maybe TRBD1 (5 bases). This CDR3 comprises 14 residues. Deletions cut 2 bases from V and 4 bases from J, with 9 bases between. The V gene's germline CDR1 is MNHNY and CDR2 SVGAGI (reference sequence). The CDR3 loop reads CASSYERTGNTIYF. As DNA, the CDR3 is TGTGCCAGCAGTTACGAACGGACAGGAAACACCATATATTTT.

The chain combines TRBV5-1 with TRBJ2-4; 7 nucleotides agree with TRBD1. The length of the CDR3 is 18 residues. CDR1 SGHRS and CDR2 YFSETQ come from the germline V gene. Trimming at V came to 8 bases and at J to 1 base, leaving 18 bases not matched to a gene. The CDR3 protein is CARAKRGQGDDAKNIQYF. CDR3 sequence (DNA): TGCGCCAGGGCTAAAAGAGGTCAGGGGGATGATGCCAAAAACATTCAGTACTTC.

This clone was counted once. The chain is built from TRBV28 and TRBJ1-1; maybe TRBD1 (5 bases). The germline CDR1 and CDR2 sequences are MDHEN and SYDVKM. V gave up 3 bases and J gave up 2 bases, with 7 bases separating them. CDR3 length: 13 residues. CDR3 residues: CASSFGGNTEAFF. CDR3 sequence (DNA): TGTGCCAGCAGTTTTGGGGGAAACACTGAAGCTTTCTTT.

The J gene is TRBJ1-6, the V gene TRBV6-1; TRBD1 is a possible D gene (6 bases). Per the germline V gene, CDR1 is MNHNS and CDR2 is SASEGT. Between the trimmed V and J ends, which lost 7 bases and 6 bases, there was a span of 16 bases. This CDR3 is built from 15 residues. The CDR3 sequence is CASKAGVRGNSPLHF. The CDR3 DNA reads as TGTGCCAGCAAGGCAGGGGTAAGGGGTAATTCACCCCTCCACTTT.

The CDR3 reads CASSLAGVSTDTQYF. CDR3 in DNA: TGTGCCAGTAGTCTGGCGGGAGTAAGCACAGATACGCAGTATTTT. The rearrangement uses TRBV19 and TRBJ2-3; TRBD2 matches at 7 bases. Germline-derived CDR1 and CDR2 are LNHDA and SQIVND (reference sequence). The CDR3 has 15 residues. J was trimmed by 0 bases and V by 5 bases; bases with no gene match: 5.

The genes are TRBV19 and TRBJ2-5; 7 bases map to TRBD2. Gene TRBJ2-7 matches the end of the DNA better, so the J call may be wrong. This CDR3 is 15 amino acids long. Germline CDR1 and CDR2: LNHDA and SQIVND (reference sequence). The CDR3 DNA sequence: TGTGCCAGTAGTATATTGGGCGGGGGTTCCTACGAGCAGTACTTC. Translation gives CASSILGGGSYEQYF.

The chain links TRBV9 to TRBJ2-2, with a possible D match to TRBD2 (6 bases). Germline V gene lookup returns CDR1 SGDLS and CDR2 YYNGEE. The germline V and J ends were trimmed by 0 bases and 5 bases, with 26 bases remaining between them. The CDR3 runs 20 residues. As DNA, the CDR3 is TGTGCCAGCAGCGTAGAAGTGGGCAGAAAGGGCGGAGGGGTTACCGGGGAGCTGTTTTTT. Translated, it gives CASSVEVGRKGGGVTGELFF.

The chain couples TRBV6-1 to TRBJ1-4; D ambiguous. Trimming took 2 bases from V and 4 from J, leaving 17 bases between them. The length of the CDR3 is 17 residues. The germline CDR1 and CDR2 sequences are MNHNS and SASEGT. The CDR3 DNA sequence: TGTGCCAGCAGTGAACCTTTCATCGGGCTGATTAATGAAAAACTGTTTTTT. The encoded protein is CASSEPFIGLINEKLFF.

V usage is TRBV6-1 and J usage is TRBJ2-7; D uncertain. The germline gives CDR1 MNHNS, CDR2 SASEGT. Trimming removed 0 bases from V and 6 bases from J, with 12 bases in between. This CDR3 region has 14 residues. Written as DNA, the CDR3 is TGTGCCAGCAGTGAAGCGCTCCGGGTGGGCGAGCAGTACTTC. Its protein is CASSEALRVGEQYF.

The V gene is TRBV7-9, the J gene TRBJ1-2; weak D call: TRBD1 (5 bases). The ends were cut back, 1 base at V and 0 bases at J, with 12 bases in the middle. This CDR3 has 16 amino acids. The V gene's germline CDR1 is SEHNR and CDR2 FQNEAQ (reference sequence). The CDR3 nucleotides read TGTGCCAGCAGCTTAGGGGTACTGGACACTAACTATGGCTACACCTTC. Translation: CASSLGVLDTNYGYTF. The whole variable domain, filled in from reference TRBV7-9 and TRBJ1-2, reads DTGVSQNPRHKITKRGQNVTFRCDPISEHNRLYWYRQTLGQGPEFLTYFQNEAQLEKSRLLSDRFSAERPKGSFSTLEIQRTEQGDSAMYLCASSLGVLDTNYGYTFGSGTRLTVV.

The chain uses TRBV6-5 and TRBJ2-5; 7 nucleotides match TRBD1. Unmatched junction bases numbered 9, after V lost 5 bases and J lost 3 bases. Per germline, CDR1 MNHEY and CDR2 SVGAGI. The CDR3 runs to 15 residues. The CDR3 region is CASSARQGMKETQYF. The CDR3 coding sequence is TGTGCCAGCAGTGCCAGACAGGGTATGAAAGAGACCCAGTACTTC.

This clone was seen more than once but under ten times. The chain links TRBV29-1 to TRBJ2-7; D is perhaps TRBD1 (6 bases). CDR1 SQVTM and CDR2 ANQGSEA come from the germline V gene. V shed 6 bases and J shed 3 bases, with 12 bases lying between them. The CDR3 consists of 12 residues. The CDR3 bases are TGCAGCGTGACAGGTTTTTTCTACGAGCAGTACTTC. Translated: CSVTGFFYEQYF.

This chain connects TRBV2 to TRBJ1-1; the D gene is possibly TRBD1 (6 bases). This CDR3 comprises 13 residues. V was cut by 6 bases and J by 3 bases, with 11 bases left in between. Germline CDR1 and CDR2: SNHLY and FYNNEI. CDR3 residues: CASRTYRDTEAFF. CDR3 in DNA: TGTGCCAGCAGGACCTACAGGGACACTGAAGCTTTCTTT.

This sequence joins TRBV6-1 and TRBJ2-7; D is undetermined. CDR1 and CDR2 (germline): MNHNS, SASEGT. The length of the CDR3 is 12 residues. Trimming removed 6 bases from V and 0 bases from J, with 6 bases in between. DNA for the CDR3: TGTGCCAGCAGAGACATCTCCTACGAGCAGTACTTC. Its protein is CASRDISYEQYF.

The chain joins TRBV4-3 to TRBJ2-3; 9 bases align to TRBD2. The CDR3 runs to 17 residues. In germline, CDR1 is LGHNA, CDR2 YSLEER. V was clipped by 0 bases and J by 2 bases; unmatched bases: 6. The CDR3 nucleotides are TGCGCCAGCAGCCAAGATGTGAGGACTAGCGTCACAGATACGCAGTATTTT. Its translation is CASSQDVRTSVTDTQYF.

CDR3 sequence: CASSSDTQETQYF. In nucleotides, the CDR3 is TGCGCCAGCAGTTCGGATACTCAAGAGACCCAGTACTTC. The chain has TRBV5-1 and TRBJ2-5; D unresolved. Germline lookup yields CDR1 SGHRS and CDR2 YFSETQ. The CDR3 has 13 amino acids. Trimming removed 5 bases from V and 2 bases from J, with 10 bases in between.

V and J are TRBV5-1 and TRBJ1-4; D gene uncertain. In germline, CDR1 is SGHRS, CDR2 YFSETQ. Trimming removed 7 bases at V and 3 bases at J, with 10 bases between. CDR3 length: 13 amino acids. CDR3: CASRMDSNEKLFF. CDR3 sequence (DNA): TGCGCCAGCCGGATGGACTCTAATGAAAAACTGTTTTTT.

This clone was seen a handful of times. The V gene is TRBV6-5, the J gene TRBJ1-6; D possibly corresponds to TRBD1 (6 bases). Germline CDR1 reads MNHEY; CDR2 reads SVGAGI. The CDR3 contains 13 residues. V lost 6 bases and J 7 bases, leaving 10 bases between the germline ends. CDR3 protein: CASSRTVNSPLHF. CDR3 in DNA: TGTGCCAGCAGCCGGACAGTCAATTCACCCCTCCACTTT.

The chain is built from TRBV28 and TRBJ2-7, with a tentative D call TRBD2 (6 bases). Germline V gene data show CDR1 as MDHEN and CDR2 as SYDVKM. V shed 7 bases and J shed 3 bases, with 7 bases lying between them. CDR3 length: 11 amino acids. The CDR3: CASKGGYEQYF. CDR3 nucleotide sequence: TGTGCCAGCAAGGGAGGCTACGAGCAGTACTTC.

The chain is built from TRBV4-1 and TRBJ2-1, with D unresolved. The CDR3 consists of 12 residues. CDR1 is MGHRA, CDR2 YSYEKL, per germline. The V end was cut by 5 bases, the J end by 7 bases, with 9 bases between. The CDR3 coding sequence is TGCGCCAGCAGCGCTCTAGGTAATGAGCAGTTCTTC. Encoded protein: CASSALGNEQFF.

V gene TRBV5-6 combines with J gene TRBJ2-5; possibly TRBD1 for D (6 bases). CDR1 and CDR2 (germline): SGHDT, YYEEEE. Between the trimmed V and J ends, which lost 2 bases and 1 base, there was a span of 12 bases. The CDR3 runs 15 residues. CDR3 in amino acids: CASSLGGHLQETQYF. The CDR3 nucleotides are TGTGCCAGCAGCTTAGGGGGACACCTCCAAGAGACCCAGTACTTC. The full variable domain, in which reference TRBV5-6 and TRBJ2-5 provide the parts outside the CDR3, is DAGVTQSPTHLIKTRGQQVTLRCSPKSGHDTVSWYQQALGQGPQFIFQYYEEEERQRGNFPDRFSGHQFPNYSSELNVNALLLGDSALYLCASSLGGHLQETQYFGPGTRLLVL.

This chain connects TRBV9 to TRBJ2-5; D is perhaps TRBD1 (5 bases). This CDR3 contains 15 residues. Trimming removed 0 bases at V and 2 bases at J, with 11 bases between. Germline V gene lookup returns CDR1 SGDLS and CDR2 YYNGEE. The CDR3: CASSVGGLHQETQYF. Here the CDR3 DNA reads TGTGCCAGCAGCGTAGGGGGCCTGCATCAAGAGACCCAGTACTTC. Combining the CDR3 with reference TRBV9 and TRBJ2-5 gives the whole variable domain DSGVTQTPKHLITATGQRVTLRCSPRSGDLSVYWYQQSLDQGLQFLIQYYNGEERAKGNILERFSAQQFPDLHSELNLSSLELGDSALYFCASSVGGLHQETQYFGPGTRLLVL.